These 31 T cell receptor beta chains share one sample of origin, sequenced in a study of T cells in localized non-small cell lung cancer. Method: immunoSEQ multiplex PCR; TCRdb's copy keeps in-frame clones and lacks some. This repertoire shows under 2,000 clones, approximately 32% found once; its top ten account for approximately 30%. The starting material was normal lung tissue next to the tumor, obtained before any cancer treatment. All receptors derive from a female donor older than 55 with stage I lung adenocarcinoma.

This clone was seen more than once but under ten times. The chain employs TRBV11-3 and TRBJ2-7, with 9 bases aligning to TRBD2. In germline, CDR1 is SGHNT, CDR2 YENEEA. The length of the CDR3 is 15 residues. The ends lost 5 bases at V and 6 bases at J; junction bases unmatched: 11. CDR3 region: CASSPSSGTGGEQYF. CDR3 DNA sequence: TGTGCCAGCAGCCCTTCTAGCGGGACGGGGGGCGAGCAGTACTTC.

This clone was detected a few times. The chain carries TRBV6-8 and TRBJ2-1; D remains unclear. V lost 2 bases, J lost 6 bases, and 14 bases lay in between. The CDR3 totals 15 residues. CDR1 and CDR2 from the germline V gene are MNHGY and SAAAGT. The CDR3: CASSYGRASVNEQFF. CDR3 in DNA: TGTGCCAGCAGTTACGGTCGGGCGTCCGTCAATGAGCAGTTCTTC.

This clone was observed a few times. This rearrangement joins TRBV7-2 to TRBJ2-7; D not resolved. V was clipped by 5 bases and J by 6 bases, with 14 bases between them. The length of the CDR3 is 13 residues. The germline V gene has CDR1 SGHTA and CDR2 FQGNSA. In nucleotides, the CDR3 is TGTGCCAGCAGCCAAGATGTCAGATCCGAGCAGTACTTC. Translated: CASSQDVRSEQYF.

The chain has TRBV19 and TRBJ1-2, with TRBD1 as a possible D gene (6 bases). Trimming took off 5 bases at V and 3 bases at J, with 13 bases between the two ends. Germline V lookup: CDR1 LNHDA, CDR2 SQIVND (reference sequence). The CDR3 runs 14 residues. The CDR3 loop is CASSFWDKDYGYTF. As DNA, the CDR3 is TGTGCCAGTAGTTTTTGGGACAAGGACTATGGCTACACCTTC.

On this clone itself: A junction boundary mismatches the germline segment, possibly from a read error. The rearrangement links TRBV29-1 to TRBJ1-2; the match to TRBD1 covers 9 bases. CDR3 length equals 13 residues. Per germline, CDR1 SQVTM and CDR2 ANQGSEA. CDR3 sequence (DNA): TGCAGCGTTGAAGATGGAGGACGAGGGACAGGGAACTTC. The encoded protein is CSVEDGGRGTGNF.

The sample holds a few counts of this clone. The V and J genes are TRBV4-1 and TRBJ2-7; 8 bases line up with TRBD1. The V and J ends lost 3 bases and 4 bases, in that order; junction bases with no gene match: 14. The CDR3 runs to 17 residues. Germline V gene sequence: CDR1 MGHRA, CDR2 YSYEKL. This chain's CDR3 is CASSQPTGVGIAYEQYF. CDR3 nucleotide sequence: TGCGCCAGCAGCCAGCCGACAGGGGTTGGTATCGCATACGAGCAGTACTTC.

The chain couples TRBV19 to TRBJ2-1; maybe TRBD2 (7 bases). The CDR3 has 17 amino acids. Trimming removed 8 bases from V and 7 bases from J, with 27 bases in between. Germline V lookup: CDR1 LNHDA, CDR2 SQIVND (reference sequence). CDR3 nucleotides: TGTGCCAGTCGTCCCCTGGTGGGGGGGCTGGTAGTGAATGAGCAGTTCTTC. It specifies CASRPLVGGLVVNEQFF.

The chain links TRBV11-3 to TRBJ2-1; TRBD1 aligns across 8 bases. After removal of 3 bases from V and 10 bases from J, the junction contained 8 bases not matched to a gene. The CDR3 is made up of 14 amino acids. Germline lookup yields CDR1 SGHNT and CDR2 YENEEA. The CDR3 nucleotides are TGTGCCAGCAGCTTGACTGACAGGGGTCAGGAGCAGTTCTTC. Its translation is CASSLTDRGQEQFF.

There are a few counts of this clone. CDR3 in amino acids: CASIKGAPRGLSTEAFF. DNA of the CDR3: TGTGCCAGTATCAAAGGGGCCCCACGCGGGTTGAGCACTGAAGCTTTCTTT. The chain joins TRBV19 to TRBJ1-1, with D perhaps TRBD1 (5 bases). The germline V gene has CDR1 LNHDA and CDR2 SQIVND (reference sequence). V lost 7 bases to trimming and J lost 4 bases, with 25 bases between them. CDR3 length equals 17 residues.

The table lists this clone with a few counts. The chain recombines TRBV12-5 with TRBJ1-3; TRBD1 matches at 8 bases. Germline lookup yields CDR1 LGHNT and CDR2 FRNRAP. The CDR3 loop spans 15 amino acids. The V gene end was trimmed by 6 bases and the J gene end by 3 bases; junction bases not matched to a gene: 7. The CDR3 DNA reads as TGTGCTAGTGGCAAGCAAGGGACAGGTGGAAACACCATATATTTT. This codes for CASGKQGTGGNTIYF.

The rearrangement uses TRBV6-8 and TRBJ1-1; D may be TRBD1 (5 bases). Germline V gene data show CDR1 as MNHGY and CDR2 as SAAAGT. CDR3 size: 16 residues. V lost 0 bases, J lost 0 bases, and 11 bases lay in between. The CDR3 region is CASSYSVAGMNTEAFF. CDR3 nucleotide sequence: TGTGCCAGCAGTTACTCCGTTGCAGGGATGAACACTGAAGCTTTCTTT.

CDR3: CASSSPRDRDYGYTF. CDR3 bases: TGTGCCAGCAGCTCACCTCGGGACAGGGATTATGGCTACACCTTC. This chain uses TRBV11-3 with TRBJ1-2; 9 bases fit TRBD1. This CDR3 is 15 amino acids long. Per the germline V gene, CDR1 is SGHNT and CDR2 is YENEEA. V shed 4 bases, J shed 5 bases, and the junction held 8 bases outside the gene matches.

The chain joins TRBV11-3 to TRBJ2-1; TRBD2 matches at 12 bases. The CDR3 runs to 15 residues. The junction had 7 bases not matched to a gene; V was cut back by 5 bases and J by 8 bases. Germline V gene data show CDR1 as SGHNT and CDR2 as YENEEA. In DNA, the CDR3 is TGTGCCAGCAGCCGTTCTAGCGGGAGGGCCCATGAGCAGTTCTTC. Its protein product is CASSRSSGRAHEQFF.

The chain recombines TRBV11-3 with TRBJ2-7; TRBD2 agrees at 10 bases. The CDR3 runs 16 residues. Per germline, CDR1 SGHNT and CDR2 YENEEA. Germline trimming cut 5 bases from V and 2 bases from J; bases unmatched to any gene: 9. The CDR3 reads CASSRNLAGATYEQYF. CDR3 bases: TGTGCCAGCAGCAGGAACCTAGCGGGGGCAACCTACGAGCAGTACTTC.

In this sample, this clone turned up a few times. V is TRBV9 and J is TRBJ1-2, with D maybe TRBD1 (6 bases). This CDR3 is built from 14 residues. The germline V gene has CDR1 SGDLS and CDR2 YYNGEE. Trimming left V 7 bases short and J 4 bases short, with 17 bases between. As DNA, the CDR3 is TGTGCCAGCCTGCGCCAGGGGATGGGCTATGGCTACACCTTC. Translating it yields CASLRQGMGYGYTF.

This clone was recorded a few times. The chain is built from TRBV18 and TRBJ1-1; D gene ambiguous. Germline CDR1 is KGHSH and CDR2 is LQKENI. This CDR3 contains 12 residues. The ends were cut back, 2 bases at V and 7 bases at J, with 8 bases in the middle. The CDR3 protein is CASSPGVFEAFF. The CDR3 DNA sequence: TGTGCCAGCTCACCAGGGGTTTTTGAAGCTTTCTTT.

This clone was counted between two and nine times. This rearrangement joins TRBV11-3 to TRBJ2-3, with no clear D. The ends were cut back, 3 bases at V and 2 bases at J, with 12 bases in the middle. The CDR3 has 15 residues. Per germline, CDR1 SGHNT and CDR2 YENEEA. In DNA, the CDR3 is TGTGCCAGCAGCTTTATGGGTAGCCCCACAGATACGCAGTATTTT. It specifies CASSFMGSPTDTQYF.

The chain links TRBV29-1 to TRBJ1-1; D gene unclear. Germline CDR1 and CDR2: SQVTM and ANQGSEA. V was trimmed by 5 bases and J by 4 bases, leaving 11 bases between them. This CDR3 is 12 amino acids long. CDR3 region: CSVMYYSTEAFF. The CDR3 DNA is TGCAGCGTTATGTACTATAGCACTGAAGCTTTCTTT.

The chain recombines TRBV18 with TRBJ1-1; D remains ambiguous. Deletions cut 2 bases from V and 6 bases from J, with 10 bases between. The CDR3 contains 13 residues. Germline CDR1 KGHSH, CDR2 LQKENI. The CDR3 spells CASSPTAQAEAFF. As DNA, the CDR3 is TGTGCCAGCTCACCAACTGCCCAGGCTGAAGCTTTCTTT.

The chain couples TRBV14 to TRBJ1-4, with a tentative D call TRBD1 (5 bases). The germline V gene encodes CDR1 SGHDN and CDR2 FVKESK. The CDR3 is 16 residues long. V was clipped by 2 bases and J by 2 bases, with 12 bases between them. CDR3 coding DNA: TGTGCCAGCAGCCAAATTCGCGGGGCTACTAATGAAAAACTGTTTTTT. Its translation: CASSQIRGATNEKLFF.

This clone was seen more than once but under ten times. In nucleotides, the CDR3 is TGTGCCAGCAGTGACCCTCCTCTGGGGAACACCGGGGAGCTGTTTTTT. The encoded protein is CASSDPPLGNTGELFF. The chain joins TRBV6-8 to TRBJ2-2; no clear D gene. Germline V lookup: CDR1 MNHGY, CDR2 SAAAGT. Trimming shortened V by 5 bases and J by 1 base, and 14 bases separated the two germline ends. The CDR3 has 16 residues.

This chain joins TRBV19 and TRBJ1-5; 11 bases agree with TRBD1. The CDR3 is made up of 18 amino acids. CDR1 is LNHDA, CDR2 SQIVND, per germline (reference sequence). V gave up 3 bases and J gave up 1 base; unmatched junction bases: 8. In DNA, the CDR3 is TGTGCCAGTAGTATCCCCACCGGACAGGGGGCGAGCAATCAGCCCCAGCATTTT. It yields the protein CASSIPTGQGASNQPQHF.

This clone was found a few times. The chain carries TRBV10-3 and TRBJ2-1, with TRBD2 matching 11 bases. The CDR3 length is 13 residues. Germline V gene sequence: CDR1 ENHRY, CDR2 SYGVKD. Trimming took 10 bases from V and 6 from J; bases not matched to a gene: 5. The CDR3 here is CASGLAGGNEQFF. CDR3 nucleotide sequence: TGTGCCAGCGGGCTAGCGGGAGGCAATGAGCAGTTCTTC.

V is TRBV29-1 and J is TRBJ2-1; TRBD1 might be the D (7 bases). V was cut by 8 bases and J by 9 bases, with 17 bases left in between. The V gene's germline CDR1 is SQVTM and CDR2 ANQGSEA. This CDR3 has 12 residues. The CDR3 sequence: CSFGSQGGEQFF. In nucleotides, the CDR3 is TGCAGCTTCGGGTCTCAGGGGGGTGAGCAGTTCTTC.

The CDR3: CASDRGSGNTIYF. CDR3 in DNA: TGTGCCTCGGACAGGGGCTCGGGAAACACCATATATTTT. The chain joins TRBV30 to TRBJ1-3; 9 bases line up with TRBD1. The CDR3 spans 13 residues. Germline values: CDR1 GTSNPN, CDR2 SVGIG (reference sequence). The V and J ends lost 7 bases and 4 bases, in that order; junction bases with no gene match: 5.

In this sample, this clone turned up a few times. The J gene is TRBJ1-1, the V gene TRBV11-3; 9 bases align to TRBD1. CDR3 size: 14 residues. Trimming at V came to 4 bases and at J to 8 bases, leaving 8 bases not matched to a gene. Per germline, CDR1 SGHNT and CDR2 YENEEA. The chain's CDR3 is CASSSQTGGLEAFF. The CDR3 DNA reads TGTGCCAGCAGCTCACAGACAGGGGGGCTCGAAGCTTTCTTT.

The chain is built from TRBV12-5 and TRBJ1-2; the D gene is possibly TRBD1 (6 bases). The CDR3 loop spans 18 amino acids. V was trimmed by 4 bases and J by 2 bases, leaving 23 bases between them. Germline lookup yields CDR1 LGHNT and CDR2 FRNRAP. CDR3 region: CASGSHYMRGPANYGYTF. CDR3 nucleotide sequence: TGTGCTAGTGGTTCTCACTACATGCGGGGGCCCGCCAACTATGGCTACACCTTC.

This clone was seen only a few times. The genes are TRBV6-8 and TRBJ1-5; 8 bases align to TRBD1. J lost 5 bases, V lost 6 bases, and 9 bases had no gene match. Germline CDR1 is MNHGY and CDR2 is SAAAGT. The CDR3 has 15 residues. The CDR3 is CASRTGQGIHQPQHF. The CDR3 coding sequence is TGTGCCAGCAGAACCGGACAGGGTATACATCAGCCCCAGCATTTT.

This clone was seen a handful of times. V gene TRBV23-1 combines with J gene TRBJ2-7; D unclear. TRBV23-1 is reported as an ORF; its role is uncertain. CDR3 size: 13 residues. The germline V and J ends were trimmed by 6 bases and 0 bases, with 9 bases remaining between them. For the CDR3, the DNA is TGCGCCAGCAGCTTGCCTAGCTCCTACGAGCAGTACTTC. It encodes CASSLPSSYEQYF.

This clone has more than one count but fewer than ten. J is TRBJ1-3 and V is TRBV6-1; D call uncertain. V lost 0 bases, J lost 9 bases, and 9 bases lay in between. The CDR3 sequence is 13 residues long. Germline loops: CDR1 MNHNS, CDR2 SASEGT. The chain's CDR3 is CASSEARGGTIYF. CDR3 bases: TGTGCCAGCAGTGAAGCCCGCGGTGGCACCATATATTTT.

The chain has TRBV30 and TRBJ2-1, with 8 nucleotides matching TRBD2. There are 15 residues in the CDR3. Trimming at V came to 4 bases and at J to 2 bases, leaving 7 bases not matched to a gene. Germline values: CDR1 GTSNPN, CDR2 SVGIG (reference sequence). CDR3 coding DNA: TGTGCCTGGATGTATGTTAGCGGGGCCTACAATGAGCAGTTCTTC. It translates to CAWMYVSGAYNEQFF.